This entry is about one T cell receptor (beta chain). Its specificity is not known. The same CDR3 also results from other DNA sequences found in this sample. Germline CDR1 SGHRS, CDR2 YFSETQ. V lost 4 bases to trimming and J lost 3 bases, with 11 bases between them. The CDR3 contains 13 residues. This record comes from a study of cytomegalovirus exposure and HLA in healthy donors. Study-level background: For the roughly 390 genotyped donors, about 79% fell within the Caucasian-associated ancestry cluster. Study outcomes and limitations: Sequences of the TCR beta chain were said to predict the HLA-A and HLA-B alleles of most subjects accurately. The authors enumerated 180 or so TCR beta chains as linked to cytomegalovirus.

PCR was performed using 60 Vbeta and 13 Jbeta primers. Original processing notes: Later analysis identified 88 million or so unique TCR beta chains, approximately 11 million shared. Assay used: immunoSEQ multiplex PCR; TCRdb lists only in-frame clones, some missing. The V and J calls and clone size come from that table; D and trimming were worked out from the DNA. The profile shows about 200,000 clones, roughly 80% of them singletons. The clonotype comes from a man aged 30 to 39 in good health and CMV-seronegative. The sequencing input was PBMCs. J is TRBJ2-7 and V is TRBV5-1, with D perhaps TRBD1 (6 bases). The CDR3: CASSLGQSYEQYF. For the CDR3, the DNA is TGCGCCAGCAGCCTAGGACAGAGCTACGAGCAGTACTTC.